This TCR beta chain came from a study of blood T cell repertoires in COVID-19. Study-level background: Nucleic acid was either cDNA or gDNA, and it came from T cells, B-cell-depleted T cells, or PBMCs.

The V gene lost 5 bases and the J gene lost 6 bases, with 16 bases spanning the gap. Germline assignment: CDR1 LGHDT and CDR2 YNNKEL (reference sequence). The CDR3 extends over 15 amino acids. TCRdb's table, derived via immunoSEQ multiplex PCR, lists solely in-frame clones and lacks some. This sample has about 340,000 clones, with over 70% found just once. This receptor was taken from a woman between 50 and 59 years old with COVID-19, enrolled during active disease. V gene TRBV3-1 (or the pseudogene TRBV3-2) combines with J gene TRBJ1-4; D ambiguous. What was sequenced was peripheral blood. CDR3 in amino acids: CASSYLTERDEKLFF. The CDR3 DNA reads as TGTGCCAGCAGCTACTTGACGGAGCGGGATGAAAAACTGTTTTTT.